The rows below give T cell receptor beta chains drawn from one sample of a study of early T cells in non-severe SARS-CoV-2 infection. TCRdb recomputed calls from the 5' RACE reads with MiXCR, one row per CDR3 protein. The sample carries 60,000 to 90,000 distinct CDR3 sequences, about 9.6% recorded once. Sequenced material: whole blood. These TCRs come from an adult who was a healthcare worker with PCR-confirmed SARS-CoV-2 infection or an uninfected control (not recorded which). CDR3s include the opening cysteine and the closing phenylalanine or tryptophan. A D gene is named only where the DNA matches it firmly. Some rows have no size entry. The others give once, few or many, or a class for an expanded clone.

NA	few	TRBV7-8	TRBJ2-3	CASSLEATETQYF	TGTGCCAGCAGCTTAGAGGCTACAGAAACGCAGTATTTT
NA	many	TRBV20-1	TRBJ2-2	CSARDKKIGNTGELFF	TGCAGTGCTAGAGATAAGAAAATCGGAAACACCGGGGAGCTGTTTTTT
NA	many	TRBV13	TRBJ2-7	CASSRRYEQYF	TGTGCCAGCAGCAGGAGATACGAGCAGTACTTC
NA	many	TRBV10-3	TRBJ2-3	CATLGSRRDTQYF	TGTGCCACCCTCGGGAGTCGGAGGGATACGCAGTATTTT
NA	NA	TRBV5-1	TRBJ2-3	CASSLTQGSTTDTQYF	TGCGCCAGCAGCTTGACACAGGGTTCCACCACAGATACGCAGTATTTT
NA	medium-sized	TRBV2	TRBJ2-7	CASSPPRAGQQAYEQYF	TGTGCCAGCAGTCCCCCCCGGGCGGGGCAGCAAGCCTACGAGCAGTACTTC
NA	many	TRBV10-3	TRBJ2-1	CAISATGSEQFF	TGTGCCATCAGTGCGACAGGTAGTGAGCAGTTCTTC
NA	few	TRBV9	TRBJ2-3	CASLGSTQYF	TGTGCCAGCCTTGGAAGTACGCAGTATTTT
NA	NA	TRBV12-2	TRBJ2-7	CASRLYEQYF	TGTGCAAGTCGCTTATACGAGCAGTACTTC
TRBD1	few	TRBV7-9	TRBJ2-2	CASSAQDRAVTGELFF	TGTGCCAGCAGCGCCCAGGACAGGGCGGTCACCGGGGAGCTGTTTTTT
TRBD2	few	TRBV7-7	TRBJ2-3	CASSRGGADTQYF	TGTGCCAGCAGCCGGGGAGGGGCAGATACGCAGTATTTT
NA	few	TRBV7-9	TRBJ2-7	CASTPFGPNRSYEQYF	TGTGCCAGCACCCCCTTTGGGCCTAACCGCTCCTACGAGCAGTACTTC
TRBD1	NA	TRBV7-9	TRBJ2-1	CASSSKTGSYNEQFF	TGTGCCAGCAGCTCCAAGACAGGGTCCTACAATGAGCAGTTCTTC
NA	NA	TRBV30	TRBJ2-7	CAWSVRGLSYEQYF	TGTGCCTGGAGTGTACGAGGACTTAGTTACGAGCAGTACTTC
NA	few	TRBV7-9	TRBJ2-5	CASSLGSGYQETQYF	TGTGCCAGCAGCTTAGGATCGGGCTACCAAGAGACCCAGTACTTC
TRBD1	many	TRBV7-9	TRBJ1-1	CASSLPGGQPMGTEAFF	TGTGCCAGCAGCTTGCCAGGGGGCCAACCTATGGGCACTGAAGCTTTCTTT
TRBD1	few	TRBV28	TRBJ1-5	CASKGQGVSNQPQHF	TGTGCCAGCAAGGGACAGGGGGTAAGCAATCAGCCCCAGCATTTT
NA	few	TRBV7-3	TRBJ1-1	CASSSGRDTEAFF	TGTGCCAGCAGCTCGGGACGGGACACTGAAGCTTTCTTT
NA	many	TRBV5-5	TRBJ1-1	CASSFNSGGTEAFF	TGTGCCAGCAGCTTTAACAGTGGAGGGACTGAAGCTTTCTTT
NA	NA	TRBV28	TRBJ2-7	CASSLDAHEQYF	TGTGCCAGCAGTTTGGACGCTCACGAGCAGTACTTC
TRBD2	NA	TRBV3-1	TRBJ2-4	CASSQVTAGGQNIQYF	TGTGCCAGCAGCCAAGTTACAGCGGGAGGACAAAACATTCAGTACTTC
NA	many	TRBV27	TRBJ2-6	CASSDKAGANVLTF	TGTGCCAGCAGCGACAAGGCAGGGGCCAACGTCCTGACTTTC
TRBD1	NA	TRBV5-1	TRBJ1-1	CASSPGQRYTEAFF	TGCGCCAGCAGCCCGGGACAGAGATACACTGAAGCTTTCTTT
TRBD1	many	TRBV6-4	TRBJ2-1	CASSDLTGGHNEQFF	TGTGCCAGCAGTGACCTGACAGGGGGTCACAATGAGCAGTTCTTC
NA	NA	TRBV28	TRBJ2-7	CASSSPLWPTSYEQYF	TGTGCCAGCAGTTCTCCCCTCTGGCCGACCTCCTACGAGCAGTACTTC
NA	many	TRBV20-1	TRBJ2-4	CSAAIERSSEGIAKNIQYF	TGCAGTGCAGCCATAGAGCGGAGCTCTGAGGGGATAGCCAAAAACATTCAGTACTTC
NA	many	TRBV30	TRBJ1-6	CAWDQGLNSPLHF	TGTGCCTGGGATCAGGGACTTAATTCACCCCTCCACTTT
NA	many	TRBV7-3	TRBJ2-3	CASSPRARDTQYF	TGTGCCAGCAGCCCCCGAGCTCGGGATACGCAGTATTTT
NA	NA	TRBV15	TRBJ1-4	CATSRVGAGNEKLFF	TGTGCCACCAGCAGAGTTGGGGCGGGGAATGAAAAACTGTTTTTT
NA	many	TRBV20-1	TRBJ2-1	CSASELVSYNEQFF	TGCAGTGCTAGTGAACTAGTTTCCTACAATGAGCAGTTCTTC
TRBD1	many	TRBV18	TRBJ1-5	CASSQQGSNQPQHF	TGTGCCAGCTCCCAACAGGGGTCCAATCAGCCCCAGCATTTT
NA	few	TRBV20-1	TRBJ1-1	CSAQMGARDTEAFF	TGCAGTGCCCAAATGGGGGCGCGGGACACTGAAGCTTTCTTT
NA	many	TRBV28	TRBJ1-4	CASSFGGNGGEKLFF	TGTGCCAGCAGTTTTGGGGGAAACGGGGGAGAAAAACTGTTTTTT
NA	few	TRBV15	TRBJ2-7	CATSRDLKGEQYF	TGTGCCACCAGCAGAGATTTGAAGGGGGAGCAGTACTTC
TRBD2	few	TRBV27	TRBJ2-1	CASSFGLVAGEGFEQFF	TGTGCCAGCAGTTTTGGACTTGTAGCGGGAGAGGGCTTTGAGCAGTTCTTC
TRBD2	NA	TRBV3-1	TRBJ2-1	CASSPDSGGNYNEQFF	TGTGCCAGCAGCCCCGACTCGGGAGGCAACTACAATGAGCAGTTCTTC
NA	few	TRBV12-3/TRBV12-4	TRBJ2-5	CASSSSGGLKETQYF	TGTGCCAGCAGTTCCTCCGGCGGGTTAAAAGAGACCCAGTACTTC
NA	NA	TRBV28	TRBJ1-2	CASSSYQVLGTNYGYTF	TGTGCCAGCAGTTCCTACCAAGTACTGGGGACTAACTATGGCTACACCTTC
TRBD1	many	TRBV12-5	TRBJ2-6	CASPDPGQGFRGANVLTF	TGTGCTAGCCCTGATCCGGGACAGGGGTTCCGTGGGGCCAACGTCCTGACTTTC
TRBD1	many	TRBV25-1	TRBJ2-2	CASSSHYRQGAGELFF	TGTGCCAGCAGTAGCCACTATCGACAGGGGGCCGGGGAGCTGTTTTTT
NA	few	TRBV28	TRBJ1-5	CASSLLGIVDQPQHF	TGTGCCAGCAGTTTATTAGGGATCGTGGATCAGCCCCAGCATTTT
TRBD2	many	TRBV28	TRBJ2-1	CASSFGRENEQFF	TGTGCCAGCAGTTTCGGGCGGGAGAATGAGCAGTTCTTC
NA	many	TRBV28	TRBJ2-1	CASISSGVRRLNEQFF	TGTGCCAGCATATCCTCCGGGGTTCGTCGTCTCAATGAGCAGTTCTTC
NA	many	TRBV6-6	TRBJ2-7	CASRDLYEQYF	TGTGCCAGCAGGGACTTGTACGAGCAGTACTTC
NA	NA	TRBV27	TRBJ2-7	CASSPAGLPLEQYF	TGTGCCAGCAGCCCGGCGGGACTGCCTTTGGAGCAGTACTTC
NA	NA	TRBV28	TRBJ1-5	CASTANQPQHF	TGTGCCAGCACTGCAAATCAGCCCCAGCATTTT
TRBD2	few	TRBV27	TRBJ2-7	CASSSRGVAGALGYEQYF	TGTGCCAGCAGTTCCCGAGGGGTAGCGGGAGCCCTAGGATACGAGCAGTACTTC
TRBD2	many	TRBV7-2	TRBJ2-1	CASSLVASGINEQFF	TGTGCCAGCAGCTTAGTAGCTAGCGGGATCAATGAGCAGTTCTTC
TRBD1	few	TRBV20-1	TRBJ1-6	CSARDRGSSYNSPLHF	TGCAGTGCCAGGGACAGGGGGAGCTCCTATAATTCACCCCTCCACTTT